The 12 T cell receptor beta chains below come from one sample, sequenced in a study of T cell repertoires in cytomegalovirus infection. From the reads, TCRdb called clonotypes with MiXCR, one entry per CDR3 protein. The sample gives around 250,000 distinct CDR3 sequences, approximately 17% of which show up once; around half is in the top ten. Sequencing was performed on CD8+ T cells from PBMCs. These receptors came from a human donor in good health (CMV status not recorded). Some clones in this sample may be carry-over from other donors' samples.

This clonotype was found many times. The V and J genes are TRBV7-8 and TRBJ1-1, with D unresolved. The length of the CDR3 is 13 residues. Between the trimmed V and J ends, which lost 2 bases and 0 bases, there was a span of 4 bases. Germline CDR1 SGHVS, CDR2 FQNEAQ. This CDR3 reads CASSLTMNTEAFF. Written as DNA, the CDR3 is TGTGCCAGCAGCTTAACTATGAACACTGAAGCTTTCTTT. Full variable domain (missing parts from reference TRBV7-8 and TRBJ1-1): GAGVSQSPRYKVAKRGQDVALRCDPISGHVSLFWYQQALGQGPEFLTYFQNEAQLDKSGLPSDRFFAERPEGSVSTLKIQRTQQEDSAVYLCASSLTMNTEAFFGQGTRLTVV.

This chain connects TRBV4-1 to TRBJ1-2; maybe TRBD1 (5 bases). The ends were cut back, 0 bases at V and 2 bases at J, with 13 bases in the middle. The germline gives CDR1 MGHRA, CDR2 YSYEKL. The CDR3 loop spans 16 amino acids. The DNA for the CDR3 is TGCGCCAGCAGCCAAGAATCCCAGGGAGTAAACTATGGCTACACCTTC. Residues: CASSQESQGVNYGYTF.

A few counts support this clonotype. The chain is built from TRBV5-1 and TRBJ2-1; TRBD1 aligns across 9 bases. V shed 3 bases and J 4 bases; nucleotides not matched to a gene: 5. This CDR3 contains 15 residues. Germline V gene sequence: CDR1 SGHRS, CDR2 YFSETQ. The CDR3 spells CASSYRQGVYNEQFF. For the CDR3, the DNA is TGCGCCAGCAGCTACCGACAGGGGGTTTACAATGAGCAGTTCTTC.

This clonotype was seen many times. This chain uses TRBV6-2 or TRBV6-3 with TRBJ2-1; D is perhaps TRBD1 (6 bases). V was pared by 4 bases and J by 0 bases, with 13 bases between. From germline, CDR1 is MNHEY and CDR2 SVGEGT. The CDR3 totals 16 residues. Here the CDR3 DNA reads TGTGCCAGCAGTTCAGGACAGTGGAGCTCCTACAATGAGCAGTTCTTC. This translates into CASSSGQWSSYNEQFF.

With respect to this clonotype: This may come from a read error, since a much larger clone is one base off. This chain connects TRBV6-1 to TRBJ1-5; 8 nucleotides line up with TRBD1. CDR3 length: 17 amino acids. CDR1 and CDR2 from the germline V gene are MNHNS and SASEGT. CDR3 DNA: TGTGCCAGCAGTGAAGTTGGTGTCCGACAGGGGAGTCAGCCCCGGCATTTT. It is translated as CASSEVGVRQGSQPRHF.

V is TRBV15 and J is TRBJ1-5; D gene ambiguous. The ends were cut back, 0 bases at V and 2 bases at J, with 8 bases in the middle. This CDR3 has 15 residues. Germline-derived CDR1 and CDR2 are LNHNV and YYDKDF (reference sequence). CDR3 amino acids: CATSRDAAGNQPQHF. CDR3 sequence (DNA): TGTGCCACCAGCAGAGATGCGGCAGGCAATCAGCCCCAGCATTTT.

The sample holds a few counts of this clonotype. The V and J genes are TRBV6-5 and TRBJ1-6; D unclear. Germline loops: CDR1 MNHEY, CDR2 SVGAGI. Trimming stripped 6 bases from V and 0 bases from J, with 9 bases between. CDR3 length: 15 amino acids. The CDR3, as DNA: TGTGCCAGCAGCTTCGAAAGCTCCTATAATTCACCCCTCCACTTT. Its protein product is CASSFESSYNSPLHF.

The V and J genes are TRBV4-1 and TRBJ2-7; 7 bases fit TRBD1. Germline-derived CDR1 and CDR2 are MGHRA and YSYEKL. With V trimmed by 2 bases and J by 5 bases, 6 bases remained unmatched. CDR3 size: 14 residues. In DNA form, the CDR3 reads TGCGCCAGCAGCCAACCACTACAGGGGCACGAGCAGTACTTC. Its translation: CASSQPLQGHEQYF.

The gene calls are TRBV2 and TRBJ2-3, with D perhaps being TRBD1 or TRBD2 (6 bases each). The CDR3 loop spans 16 amino acids. V lost 4 bases, J lost 3 bases, and 17 bases lay in between. The germline gives CDR1 SNHLY, CDR2 FYNNEI. CDR3 region: CASSGLGGGRTDTQYF. In DNA, the CDR3 is TGTGCCAGCAGTGGTTTGGGGGGCGGTCGTACAGATACGCAGTATTTT.

This clonotype was seen repeatedly, ten times or more. The chain couples TRBV7-3 to TRBJ2-5; D gene uncertain. There are 14 residues in the CDR3. The germline CDR1 and CDR2 sequences are SGHTA and FQGTGA. Trimming took off 5 bases at V and 0 bases at J, with 10 bases between the two ends. The CDR3 DNA reads TGTGCCAGCAGCACCGGACGGTACCAAGAGACCCAGTACTTC. Translation: CASSTGRYQETQYF. The full variable domain, rest sourced from reference TRBV7-3 and TRBJ2-5, is GAGVSQTPSNKVTEKGKYVELRCDPISGHTALYWYRQSLGQGPEFLIYFQGTGAADDSGLPNDRFFAVRPEGSVSTLKIQRTERGDSAVYLCASSTGRYQETQYFGPGTRLLVL.

The CDR3 protein is CASSSWGDGYTF. CDR3 nucleotides: TGTGCCAGCAGTTCGTGGGGGGATGGCTACACCTTC. J is TRBJ1-2 and V is TRBV27; TRBD1 might be the D (5 bases). Germline-derived CDR1 and CDR2 are MNHEY and SMNVEV (reference sequence). This CDR3 has 12 amino acids. Between the trimmed V and J ends, which lost 4 bases and 6 bases, there was a span of 9 bases.

There are many counts of this clonotype. V gene TRBV7-9 combines with J gene TRBJ1-1, with a weak D call TRBD1 (6 bases). Germline CDR1 reads SEHNR; CDR2 reads FQNEAQ (reference sequence). V gave up 9 bases and J gave up 0 bases, with 17 bases separating them. The CDR3 totals 15 residues. This CDR3 reads CASPPQGFMNTEAFF. The CDR3 DNA reads TGTGCCAGTCCACCACAGGGATTCATGAACACTGAAGCTTTCTTT.